This T cell receptor beta chain was sequenced for a study of lymphopenia after photon versus proton radiotherapy. The protocol was immunoSEQ multiplex PCR, while the TCRdb copy is restricted to in-frame clones and leaves out a portion. The data hold about 70,000 clones, with about nine tenths observed a single time. The study, taken as a whole, reports: Relative stability marked proton patients; photon patients lost diversity and naive cells. Larger post-nadir TCR diversity loss correlated inversely with survival in deceased patients.

The CDR3 contains 15 residues. Of note for this clone: Its antigen is undetermined.

This TCR came from an older man with esophageal cancer. The chain employs TRBV21-1 and TRBJ1-5; the table gives TRBD1 as D, unverified against the DNA. TRBV21-1 is labeled a pseudogene. The source material was peripheral blood, sampled from a patient treated with proton-based radiotherapy. The DNA for the CDR3 is TGTGCCAGCATAAAACAGGATCATAGCAATCAGCCCCAGCATTTT. It is translated as CASIKQDHSNQPQHF.